The clone carrying this T cell receptor (beta chain) has more than one count but fewer than ten. Its target is not known. The data belong to a study of cytomegalovirus exposure and HLA in healthy donors. General study results and limits: In a later analysis, compared with equally common non-associated chains, HLA-associated beta chains were more expanded.

From germline, CDR1 is WNHNN and CDR2 SYGVQD (reference sequence). Trimming cost V 7 bases and J 4 bases, with 17 bases left between them. This CDR3 contains 15 residues. The PCR had 60 Vbeta and 13 Jbeta primers. Method: immunoSEQ multiplex PCR; TCRdb's copy keeps in-frame clones and lacks some. The sample comprises about 80,000 clones, over 60% of which are singletons, and under 4.5% rests with the top ten. This sequence joins TRBV10-1 and TRBJ1-5; D is possibly TRBD1 (5 bases). The sample taken for sequencing was PBMCs. This sequence was found in a male donor in good health and CMV-seropositive. DNA of the CDR3: TGCGCCAGCATTCGCAGGGTAATGGGAAATCAGCCCCAGCATTTT. Its translation is CASIRRVMGNQPQHF.